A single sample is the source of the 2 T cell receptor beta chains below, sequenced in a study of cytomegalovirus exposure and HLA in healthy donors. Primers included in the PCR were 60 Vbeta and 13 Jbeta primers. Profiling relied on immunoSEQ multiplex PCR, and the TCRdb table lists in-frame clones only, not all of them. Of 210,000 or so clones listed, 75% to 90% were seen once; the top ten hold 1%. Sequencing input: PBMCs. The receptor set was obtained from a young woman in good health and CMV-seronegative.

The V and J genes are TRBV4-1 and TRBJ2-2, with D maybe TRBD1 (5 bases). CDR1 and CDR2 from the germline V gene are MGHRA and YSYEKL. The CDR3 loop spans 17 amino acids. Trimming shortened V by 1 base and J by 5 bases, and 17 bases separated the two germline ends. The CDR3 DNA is TGCGCCAGCAGCCAAGGGGATTTGCACAGGACGACCGGGGAGCTGTTTTTT. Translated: CASSQGDLHRTTGELFF.

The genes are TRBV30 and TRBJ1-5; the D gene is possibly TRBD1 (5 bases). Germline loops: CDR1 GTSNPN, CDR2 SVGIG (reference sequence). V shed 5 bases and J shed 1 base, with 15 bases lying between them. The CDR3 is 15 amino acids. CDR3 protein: CAWRAPGGSNQPQHF. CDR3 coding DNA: TGTGCCTGGCGAGCCCCGGGGGGAAGCAATCAGCCCCAGCATTTT.